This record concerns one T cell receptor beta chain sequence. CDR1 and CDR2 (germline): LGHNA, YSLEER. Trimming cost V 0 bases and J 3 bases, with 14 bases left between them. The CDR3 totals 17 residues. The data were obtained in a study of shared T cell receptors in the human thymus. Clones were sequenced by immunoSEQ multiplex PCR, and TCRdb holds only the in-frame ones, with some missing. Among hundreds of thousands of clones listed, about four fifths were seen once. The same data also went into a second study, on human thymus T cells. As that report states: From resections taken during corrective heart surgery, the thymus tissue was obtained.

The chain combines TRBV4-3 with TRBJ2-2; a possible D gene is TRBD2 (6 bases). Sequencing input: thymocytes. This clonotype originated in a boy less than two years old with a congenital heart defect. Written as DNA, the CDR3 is TGCGCCAGCAGCCAAGATCTGGGGGGAGGAGACACCGGGGAGCTGTTTTTT. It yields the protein CASSQDLGGGDTGELFF.